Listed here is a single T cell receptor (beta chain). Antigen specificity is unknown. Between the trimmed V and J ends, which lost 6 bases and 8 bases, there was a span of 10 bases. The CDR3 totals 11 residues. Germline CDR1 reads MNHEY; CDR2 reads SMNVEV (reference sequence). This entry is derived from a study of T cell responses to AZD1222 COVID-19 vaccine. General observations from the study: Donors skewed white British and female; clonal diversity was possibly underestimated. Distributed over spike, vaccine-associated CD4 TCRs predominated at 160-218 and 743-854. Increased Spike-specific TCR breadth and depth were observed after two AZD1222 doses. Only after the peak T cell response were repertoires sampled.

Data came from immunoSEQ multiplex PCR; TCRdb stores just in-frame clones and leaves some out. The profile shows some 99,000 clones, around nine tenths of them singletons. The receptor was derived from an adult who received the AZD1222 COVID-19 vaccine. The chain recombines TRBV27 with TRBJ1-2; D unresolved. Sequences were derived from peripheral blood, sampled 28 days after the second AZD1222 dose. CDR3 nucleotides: TGTGCCAGCAGATACGGCCGGGGCTACACCTTC. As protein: CASRYGRGYTF.